The clone carrying this T cell receptor beta chain was seen repeatedly, ten times or more. The record originates from a study of spatial heterogeneity in lung cancer. The germline V gene encodes CDR1 SEHNR and CDR2 FQNEAQ (reference sequence). The CDR3 consists of 15 residues. Trimming pared 5 bases from V and 4 bases from J, leaving 17 bases between. The time point was: sample taken at primary tumor resection. Unsorted whole RNA samples from tumor, nontumor lung or frozen PBMC were sequenced. TCRdb recomputed calls from the 5' RACE reads with MiXCR, one row per CDR3 protein. The top ten clones hold roughly 14% of a sample with under 80,000 distinct CDR3 sequences, under 7.5% of them seen once.

This chain uses TRBV7-9 with TRBJ1-1; D is unclear. The TCR originated in a female donor with early-stage non-small cell lung cancer. This material consisted of PBMCs, taken at surgery. CDR3 region: CASSPKLRVGTEAFF. In DNA, the CDR3 is TGTGCCAGCAGCCCCAAACTAAGGGTGGGCACTGAAGCTTTCTTT.